The 31 T cell receptor beta chains below come from one sample, sequenced in a study of T-cell memory formation after mild COVID-19. TCRdb reprocessed the 5' RACE reads with MiXCR, giving one entry per CDR3 protein. The sample has roughly 600,000 distinct CDR3 sequences; more than 15% are singletons. The source material was PBMCs or a T cell subset sorted from them (not recorded which). Receptor source: an adult woman who had mild COVID-19 (a few samples of this study predate the infection). Cell type and time point are not known.

The J gene is TRBJ2-1, the V gene TRBV5-1; D possibly corresponds to TRBD2 (6 bases). This CDR3 region has 13 residues. V was shortened by 3 bases and J by 8 bases, with 12 bases between the two germline ends. Germline V gene lookup returns CDR1 SGHRS and CDR2 YFSETQ. The CDR3 region is CASSSGLTDEQFF. In DNA, the CDR3 is TGCGCCAGCAGCTCCGGACTAACCGATGAGCAGTTCTTC.

This sequence joins TRBV12-3 or TRBV12-4 and TRBJ1-4, with D uncertain. V was cut by 3 bases and J by 8 bases, with 13 bases left in between. The CDR3 length is 14 residues. The DNA for the CDR3 is TGTGCCAGCAGTTTGCTAGGGCCCGGCGAAAAACTGTTTTTT. It yields the protein CASSLLGPGEKLFF.

V usage is TRBV19 and J usage is TRBJ1-5; D unclear. The CDR3 is 16 residues long. The V gene lost 0 bases and the J gene lost 6 bases, with 15 bases spanning the gap. Germline lookup yields CDR1 LNHDA and CDR2 SQIVND (reference sequence). CDR3 in amino acids: CASSIDAALLRQPQHF. The CDR3 DNA reads as TGTGCCAGTAGTATAGATGCGGCTTTACTACGTCAGCCCCAGCATTTT.

The genes are TRBV10-3 and TRBJ2-3; no definite D call. V gave up 3 bases and J gave up 4 bases, with 8 bases separating them. The CDR3 is 13 amino acids. Germline assignment: CDR1 ENHRY and CDR2 SYGVKD. The CDR3 sequence is CAISDGTADTQYF. DNA of the CDR3: TGTGCCATCAGTGATGGAACCGCAGATACGCAGTATTTT.

As regards this clonotype: This CDR3 is missing its conserved last phenylalanine or tryptophan, likely due to a read error. The gene calls are TRBV29-1 and TRBJ1-1; a weak D match, TRBD1 (5 bases). The V gene's germline CDR1 is SQVTM and CDR2 ANQGSEA. V was pared by 4 bases and J by 0 bases, with 9 bases between. The CDR3 length is 13 residues. The CDR3 spells CSVVPGVNTEAFL. The CDR3, as DNA: TGCAGCGTTGTACCGGGGGTGAACACTGAAGCTTTCCTT.

The CDR3 DNA follows: TGTGCCACCAGTGATTTGAATATGTCACAGGGCTTACTCGCCGGGGAGCTGTTTTTT. Encoded protein: CATSDLNMSQGLLAGELFF. The chain employs TRBV24-1 and TRBJ2-2; TRBD1 might be the D (6 bases). Deletions cut 0 bases from V and 6 bases from J, with 22 bases between. The germline CDR1 and CDR2 sequences are KGHDR and SFDVKD. The CDR3 has 19 amino acids.

This clonotype was observed a handful of times. The V and J genes are TRBV9 and TRBJ1-5, with a possible D match to TRBD1 (5 bases). This CDR3 is 13 amino acids long. From germline, CDR1 is SGDLS and CDR2 YYNGEE. V was pared by 2 bases and J by 7 bases, with 10 bases between. The CDR3: CASSVGGFQPQHF. In nucleotides, the CDR3 is TGTGCCAGCAGCGTGGGGGGGTTCCAGCCCCAGCATTTT.

This chain links TRBV9 with TRBJ2-3; the match to TRBD2 covers 11 bases. With 3 bases clipped from V and 3 bases from J, the junction kept 6 bases outside the gene matches. CDR1 SGDLS and CDR2 YYNGEE come from the germline V gene. The CDR3 covers 16 residues. CDR3 in DNA: TGTGCCAGCAGCGCTCACTTAGCGGGGGGGACAGATACGCAGTATTTT. Its protein is CASSAHLAGGTDTQYF.

The V gene is TRBV6-1, the J gene TRBJ1-3; D call uncertain. Per the germline V gene, CDR1 is MNHNS and CDR2 is SASEGT. This CDR3 spans 15 amino acids. Trimming removed 4 bases at V and 4 bases at J, with 14 bases between. This CDR3 is CASSASTTYGNTIYF. Written as DNA, the CDR3 is TGTGCCAGCAGTGCAAGTACCACCTACGGAAACACCATATATTTT.

This clonotype was counted only a few times. CDR3 coding DNA: TGTGCCAGCTCACGCCTAGGGACTTATGAGCAGTTCTTC. As protein: CASSRLGTYEQFF. V and J are TRBV18 and TRBJ2-1; D is possibly TRBD2 (6 bases). Germline CDR1 and CDR2: KGHSH and LQKENI. The CDR3 has 13 amino acids. The ends were cut back, 4 bases at V and 8 bases at J, with 12 bases in the middle.

The V gene is TRBV24-1, the J gene TRBJ2-2; D is uncertain. The CDR3 totals 15 residues. The germline gives CDR1 KGHDR, CDR2 SFDVKD. Trimming took off 2 bases at V and 5 bases at J, with 11 bases between the two ends. In DNA form, the CDR3 reads TGTGCCACCAGTGATTCTCTCCGACAAACCGGGGAGCTGTTTTTT. Amino acid sequence: CATSDSLRQTGELFF.

As for this clonotype: A much larger clonotype is one base distant, so this may be a read error. This chain uses TRBV7-2 with TRBJ2-5; D gene uncertain. The CDR3 length is 11 residues. The V end was cut by 5 bases, the J end by 5 bases, with 6 bases between. The germline CDR1 and CDR2 sequences are SGHTA and FQGNSA. The CDR3 nucleotides read TGTGCCAGCAGCGGGCGGGAGACCCAGTACTTC. Protein: CASSGRETQYF.

This clonotype occurred a few times. CDR3 coding DNA: TGTGCCAGCAGTCCCCGTCTAGCGGGAAGAGATACGCAGTATTTT. Its translation: CASSPRLAGRDTQYF. V gene TRBV12-3 or TRBV12-4 combines with J gene TRBJ2-3; 9 bases fit TRBD2. Germline trimming cut 5 bases from V and 5 bases from J; bases unmatched to any gene: 8. The CDR3 extends over 15 amino acids.

Turning to this clonotype: At one end the junction does not follow the germline gene, possibly because of a read error. The chain joins TRBV7-7 to TRBJ2-3; 10 nucleotides line up with TRBD2. This CDR3 region has 17 residues. The germline V gene encodes CDR1 SSHAT and CDR2 FNYEAQ (reference sequence). The CDR3 DNA reads as TGTGCTAGCAGCTCTCGAGGGCTAGCGGGAGGCACAGATACGCAGTATTTT. Its protein product is CASSSRGLAGGTDTQYF.

This clonotype has a handful of counts. The CDR3, as DNA: TGTGCCAGCAGTGCCGGGACAGTCCGCAATCAGCCCCAGCATTTT. Its protein product is CASSAGTVRNQPQHF. The chain has TRBV6-6 and TRBJ1-5, with 7 positions matching TRBD1. The CDR3 length is 15 residues. Germline V lookup: CDR1 MNHNY, CDR2 SVGAGI (reference sequence). J gave up 2 bases and V 5 bases, and 6 bases lay outside the gene matches.

The chain couples TRBV5-1 to TRBJ2-3; TRBD2 might be the D (5 bases). V dropped 2 bases and J dropped 2 bases, with 12 bases sitting between them. Germline lookup yields CDR1 SGHRS and CDR2 YFSETQ. The CDR3 runs 15 residues. CDR3 nucleotides: TGCGCCAGCAGCTTAAGAGGGATAAACACAGATACGCAGTATTTT. Amino acids: CASSLRGINTDTQYF.

J is TRBJ2-4 and V is TRBV20-1; TRBD1 might be the D (6 bases). Deletions cut 6 bases from V and 8 bases from J, with 20 bases between. Germline V lookup: CDR1 DFQATT, CDR2 SNEGSKA (reference sequence). The CDR3 runs 14 residues. CDR3 residues: CSAPDTGSFYIQYF. The CDR3 DNA is TGCAGTGCCCCCGATACAGGGTCGTTTTACATTCAGTACTTC.

The count of this clonotype is one. V is TRBV19 and J is TRBJ2-1; TRBD1 agrees at 11 bases. The CDR3 is made up of 15 amino acids. The germline V gene encodes CDR1 LNHDA and CDR2 SQIVND (reference sequence). After removal of 6 bases from V and 3 bases from J, the junction contained 4 bases not matched to a gene. CDR3 DNA: TGTGCCAGTAGATTCGGGACAGGGGGCTACAATGAGCAGTTCTTC. Its protein is CASRFGTGGYNEQFF. The whole variable domain, remainder taken from reference TRBV19 and TRBJ2-1, is DGGITQSPKYLFRKEGQNVTLSCEQNLNHDAMYWYRQDPGQGLRLIYYSQIVNDFQKGDIAEGYSVSREKKESFPLTVTSAQKNPTAFYLCASRFGTGGYNEQFFGPGTRLTVL.

The chain joins TRBV29-1 to TRBJ2-1, with D possibly matching TRBD2 (5 bases). Per the germline V gene, CDR1 is SQVTM and CDR2 is ANQGSEA. Trimming stripped 7 bases from V and 2 bases from J, with 12 bases between. CDR3 length: 13 amino acids. CDR3 protein: CSAREGTYNEQFF. CDR3 in DNA: TGCAGCGCGCGTGAGGGTACCTACAATGAGCAGTTCTTC.

Only a few counts were recorded for this clonotype. The chain links TRBV9 to TRBJ2-3; D ambiguous. CDR3 size: 15 residues. Germline CDR1 and CDR2: SGDLS and YYNGEE. With 4 bases removed from V and 2 bases from J, the gap between germline ends came to 14 bases. The CDR3 spells CASSPQVLFTDTQYF. The CDR3 DNA reads as TGTGCCAGCAGCCCTCAGGTGCTCTTCACAGATACGCAGTATTTT.

This chain uses TRBV30 with TRBJ2-3; D gene ambiguous. Deletions cut 5 bases from V and 0 bases from J, with 6 bases between. This CDR3 contains 12 residues. Germline V gene sequence: CDR1 GTSNPN, CDR2 SVGIG (reference sequence). The CDR3 DNA sequence: TGTGCCTGGTCGAGTAGCACAGATACGCAGTATTTT. Its protein is CAWSSSTDTQYF.

This chain links TRBV6-5 with TRBJ1-2; a possible D gene is TRBD1 (5 bases). The CDR3 contains 15 residues. V lost 0 bases to trimming and J lost 10 bases, with 18 bases between them. CDR1 is MNHEY and CDR2 is SVGAGI in the germline V gene. As DNA, the CDR3 is TGTGCCAGCAGTTACTCCCCTCGGCAGGGCTTTATCTACACCTTC. It encodes CASSYSPRQGFIYTF.

V and J are TRBV7-3 and TRBJ2-2, with TRBD2 identical over 10 bases. Unmatched junction bases numbered 2, after V lost 6 bases and J lost 4 bases. The CDR3 has 14 residues. The germline V gene encodes CDR1 SGHTA and CDR2 FQGTGA. The CDR3: CASRAGGPTGELFF. Here the CDR3 DNA reads TGTGCCAGCAGAGCGGGAGGGCCCACCGGGGAGCTGTTTTTT.

The chain employs TRBV4-2 and TRBJ1-4, with D possibly matching TRBD1 (5 bases). The V gene lost 0 bases and the J gene lost 7 bases, with 12 bases spanning the gap. The CDR3 is made up of 15 amino acids. CDR1 and CDR2 from the germline V gene are LGHNA and YNFKEQ. CDR3 coding DNA: TGTGCCAGCAGCCAAGATTGGGGCAGAAGTGAAAAACTGTTTTTT. Residues: CASSQDWGRSEKLFF.

This clonotype was recorded a few times. This chain links TRBV29-1 with TRBJ2-1; D could derive from TRBD1 or TRBD2 (5 bases each). Germline values: CDR1 SQVTM, CDR2 ANQGSEA. The V and J ends lost 6 bases and 0 bases respectively, with 15 bases between them. The CDR3 has 15 amino acids. CDR3 protein: CSVAGTRSSYNEQFF. CDR3 sequence (DNA): TGCAGCGTCGCTGGGACCCGAAGCTCCTACAATGAGCAGTTCTTC.

This chain connects TRBV7-9 to TRBJ2-2; 9 positions agree with TRBD1. V lost 2 bases and J lost 1; bases outside the gene matches: 11. CDR1 and CDR2 (germline): SEHNR, FQNEAQ (reference sequence). There are 19 residues in the CDR3. The DNA for the CDR3 is TGTGCCAGCAGCTTATTGCCGGGACAGGGTAACCAGAACACCGGGGAGCTGTTTTTT. It yields the protein CASSLLPGQGNQNTGELFF.

The chain is built from TRBV7-3 and TRBJ2-3, with D perhaps matching TRBD2 (5 bases). V was shortened by 5 bases and J by 0 bases, with 9 bases between the two germline ends. The CDR3 contains 14 residues. Germline loops: CDR1 SGHTA, CDR2 FQGTGA. CDR3 DNA: TGTGCCAGCAGCAACGGGGTTAGCACAGATACGCAGTATTTT. Its protein is CASSNGVSTDTQYF.

The V call is TRBV29-1, the J call TRBJ2-2, with a tentative D call TRBD2 (5 bases). The CDR3 consists of 15 residues. The V gene lost 4 bases and the J gene lost 3 bases, with 15 bases spanning the gap. Germline-derived CDR1 and CDR2 are SQVTM and ANQGSEA. The CDR3: CSVAPASGYTGELFF. DNA for the CDR3: TGCAGCGTTGCCCCCGCCAGCGGTTACACCGGGGAGCTGTTTTTT.

DNA of the CDR3: TGTGCCAGCAGCTTAAGGGCCGGACAGGGACTCGCAGAAGCTTTCTTT. Amino acids: CASSLRAGQGLAEAFF. The chain combines TRBV7-3 with TRBJ1-1, with 8 bases fitting TRBD1. V was pared by 1 base and J by 8 bases, with 12 bases of the junction left unmatched. CDR1 SGHTA and CDR2 FQGTGA come from the germline V gene. The CDR3 consists of 16 residues.

This clonotype was picked up a small number of times. V and J are TRBV6-5 and TRBJ1-5; the D gene is possibly TRBD1 (5 bases). The ends were cut back, 6 bases at V and 7 bases at J, with 13 bases in the middle. Germline V gene lookup returns CDR1 MNHEY and CDR2 SVGAGI. There are 13 residues in the CDR3. The CDR3 loop is CASSQGFDQPQHF. CDR3 DNA: TGTGCCAGCAGCCAGGGTTTTGACCAGCCCCAGCATTTT.

V is TRBV20-1 and J is TRBJ2-7, with D unresolved. The V and J ends lost 6 bases and 5 bases respectively, with 17 bases between them. The CDR3 length is 13 residues. Looked up from germline, CDR1 is DFQATT and CDR2 is SNEGSKA (reference sequence). Written as DNA, the CDR3 is TGCAGTGCAAAGAGTAGGAGTTACGACGAGCAGTACTTC. This encodes CSAKSRSYDEQYF.